This TCR beta chain was documented in a study of CD8+ T cells in alopecia areata. Study context: Treatment comprised oral tofacitinib, 5 to 10 mg twice daily, in treated patients. The study, taken as a whole, reports: Although TCR sharing was seen in mice, sharing across patients was less clear, possibly for HLA-related reasons. Besides other cells, scalp samples also yield sequences of resident alphabeta T cells from normal skin.

The authors sorted CD4+ and CD8+ T cells from PBMCs. cDNA serving as the sequencing template came from extracted, reverse transcribed RNA. Sequencing used immunoSEQ multiplex PCR; TCRdb keeps in-frame clones, though not all of them. The table lists 150,000 or so clones, approximately 50% of them singletons. In this sample, this clone turned up a few times. Its antigen is not known. CDR1 and CDR2 (germline): SQVTM, ANQGSEA. Losses at the gene ends were 6 bases for V and 4 bases for J; bases not matched to a gene: 7. CDR3 length: 14 amino acids. This chain connects TRBV29-1 to TRBJ2-1; TRBD2 matches at 9 bases. The TCR comes from a human donor with alopecia areata. Sequencing used CD4+ T cells sorted from blood. CDR3 sequence: CSVSLREGYNEQFF. For the CDR3, the DNA is TGCAGCGTGTCTCTGCGGGAGGGTTACAATGAGCAGTTCTTC.